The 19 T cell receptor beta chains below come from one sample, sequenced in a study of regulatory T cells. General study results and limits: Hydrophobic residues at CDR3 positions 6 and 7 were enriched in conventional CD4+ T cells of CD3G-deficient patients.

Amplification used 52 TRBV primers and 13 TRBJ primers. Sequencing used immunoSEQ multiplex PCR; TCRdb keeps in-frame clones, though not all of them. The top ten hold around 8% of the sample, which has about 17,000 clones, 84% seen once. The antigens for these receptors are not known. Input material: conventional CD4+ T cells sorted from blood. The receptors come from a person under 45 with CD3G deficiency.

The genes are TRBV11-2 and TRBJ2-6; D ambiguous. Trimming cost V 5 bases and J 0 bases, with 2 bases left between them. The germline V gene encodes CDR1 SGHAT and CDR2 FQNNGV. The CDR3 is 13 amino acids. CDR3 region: CASSLSGANVLTF. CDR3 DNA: TGTGCCAGCAGCCTCTCTGGGGCCAACGTCCTGACTTTC.

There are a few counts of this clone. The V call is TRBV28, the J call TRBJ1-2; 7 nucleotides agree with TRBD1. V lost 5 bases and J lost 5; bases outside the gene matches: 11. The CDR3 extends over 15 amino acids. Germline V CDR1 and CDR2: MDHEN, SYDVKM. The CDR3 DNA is TGTGCCAGCAGTGCAAACCCGACAGGGTTGTATGGCTACACCTTC. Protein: CASSANPTGLYGYTF.

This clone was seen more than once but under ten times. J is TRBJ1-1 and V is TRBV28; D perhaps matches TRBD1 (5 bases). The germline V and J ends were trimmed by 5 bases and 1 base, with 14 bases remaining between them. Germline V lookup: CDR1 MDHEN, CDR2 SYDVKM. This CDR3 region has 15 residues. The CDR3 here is CASSPGLQENTEAFF. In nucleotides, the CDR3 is TGTGCCAGCAGTCCAGGGCTACAGGAGAACACTGAAGCTTTCTTT.

As DNA, the CDR3 is TGTGCCAGCAGCCGGGGACAAAAGGCCGGGGAGCTGTTTTTT. Translation gives CASSRGQKAGELFF. The chain links TRBV7-9 to TRBJ2-2, with D tentatively TRBD1 (6 bases). V was pared by 5 bases and J by 6 bases, with 13 bases between. Germline-derived CDR1 and CDR2 are SEHNR and FQNEAQ (reference sequence). This CDR3 is 14 amino acids long. The variable domain in full, with the rest retrieved from reference TRBV7-9 and TRBJ2-2, is DTGVSQNPRHKITKRGQNVTFRCDPISEHNRLYWYRQTLGQGPEFLTYFQNEAQLEKSRLLSDRFSAERPKGSFSTLEIQRTEQGDSAMYLCASSRGQKAGELFFGEGSRLTVL.

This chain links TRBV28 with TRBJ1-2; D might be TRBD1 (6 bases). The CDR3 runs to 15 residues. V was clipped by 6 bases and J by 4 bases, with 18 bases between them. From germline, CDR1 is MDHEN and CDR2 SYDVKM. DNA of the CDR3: TGTGCCAGCAGAGGGGGGACACCTGATATCTATGGCTACACCTTC. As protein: CASRGGTPDIYGYTF.

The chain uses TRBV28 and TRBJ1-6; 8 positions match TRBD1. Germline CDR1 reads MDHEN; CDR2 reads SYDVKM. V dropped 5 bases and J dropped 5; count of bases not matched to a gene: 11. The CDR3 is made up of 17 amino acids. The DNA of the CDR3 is TGTGCCAGCAGTAGGCGGGGACAGGCCTCAAATAATTCACCCCTCCACTTT. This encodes CASSRRGQASNNSPLHF.

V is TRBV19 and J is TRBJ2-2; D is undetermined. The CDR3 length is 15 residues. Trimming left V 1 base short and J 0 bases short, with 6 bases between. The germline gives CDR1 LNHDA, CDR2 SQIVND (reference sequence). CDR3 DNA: TGTGCCAGTAGTATAGGGCCATCGAACACCGGGGAGCTGTTTTTT. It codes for CASSIGPSNTGELFF.

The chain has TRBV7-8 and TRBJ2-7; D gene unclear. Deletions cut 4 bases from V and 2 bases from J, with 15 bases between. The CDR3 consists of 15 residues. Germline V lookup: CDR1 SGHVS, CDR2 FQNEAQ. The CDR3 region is CASSSYSGGTYEQYF. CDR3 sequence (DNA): TGTGCCAGCAGCTCATATAGTGGCGGTACCTACGAGCAGTACTTC.

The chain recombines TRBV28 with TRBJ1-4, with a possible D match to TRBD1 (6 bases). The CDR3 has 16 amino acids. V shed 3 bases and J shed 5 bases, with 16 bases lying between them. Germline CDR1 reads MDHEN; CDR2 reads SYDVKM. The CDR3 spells CASSFRRGRGNEKLFF. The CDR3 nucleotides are TGTGCCAGCAGTTTTCGTCGCGGAAGGGGGAATGAAAAACTGTTTTTT.

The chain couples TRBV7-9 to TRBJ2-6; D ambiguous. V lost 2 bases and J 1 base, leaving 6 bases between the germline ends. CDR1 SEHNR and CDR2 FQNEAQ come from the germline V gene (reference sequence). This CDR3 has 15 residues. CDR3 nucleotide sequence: TGTGCCAGCAGCTTAAGTGGGTCTGGGGCCAACGTCCTGACTTTC. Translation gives CASSLSGSGANVLTF.

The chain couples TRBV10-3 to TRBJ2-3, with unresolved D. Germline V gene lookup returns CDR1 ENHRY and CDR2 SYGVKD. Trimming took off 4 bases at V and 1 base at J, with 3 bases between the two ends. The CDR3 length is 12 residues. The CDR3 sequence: CAISGRTDTQYF. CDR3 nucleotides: TGTGCCATCAGTGGTCGCACAGATACGCAGTATTTT.

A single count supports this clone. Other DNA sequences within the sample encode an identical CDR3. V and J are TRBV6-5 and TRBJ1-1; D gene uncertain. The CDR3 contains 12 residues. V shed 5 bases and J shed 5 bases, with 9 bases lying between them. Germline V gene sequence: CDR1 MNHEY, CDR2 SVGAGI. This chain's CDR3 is CASSRGGTEAFF. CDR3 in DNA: TGTGCCAGCAGTCGGGGAGGGACTGAAGCTTTCTTT.

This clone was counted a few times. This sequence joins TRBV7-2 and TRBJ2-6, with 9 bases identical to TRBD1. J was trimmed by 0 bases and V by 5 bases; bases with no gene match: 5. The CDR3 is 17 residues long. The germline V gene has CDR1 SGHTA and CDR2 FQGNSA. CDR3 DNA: TGTGCCAGCAGCCTCGGGACAGGGTTCTCTGGGGCCAACGTCCTGACTTTC. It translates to CASSLGTGFSGANVLTF.

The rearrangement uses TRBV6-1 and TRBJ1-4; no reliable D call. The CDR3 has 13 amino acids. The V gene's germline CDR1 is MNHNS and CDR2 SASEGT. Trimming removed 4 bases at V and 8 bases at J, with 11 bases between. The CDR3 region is CASSVIESEKLFF. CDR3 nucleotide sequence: TGTGCCAGCAGTGTGATAGAGAGCGAAAAACTGTTTTTT.

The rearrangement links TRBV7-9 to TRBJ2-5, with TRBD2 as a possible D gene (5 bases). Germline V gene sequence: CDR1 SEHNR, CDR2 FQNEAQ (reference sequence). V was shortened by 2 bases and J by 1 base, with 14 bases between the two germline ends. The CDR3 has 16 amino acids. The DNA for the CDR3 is TGTGCCAGCAGCTTATCCGCTAGCTTGGGCCAAGAGACCCAGTACTTC. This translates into CASSLSASLGQETQYF.

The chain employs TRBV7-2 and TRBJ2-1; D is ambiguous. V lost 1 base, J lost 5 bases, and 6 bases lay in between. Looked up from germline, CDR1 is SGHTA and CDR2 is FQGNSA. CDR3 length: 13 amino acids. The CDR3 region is CASSLGRDNEQFF. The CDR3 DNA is TGTGCCAGCAGCTTAGGTCGGGACAATGAGCAGTTCTTC.

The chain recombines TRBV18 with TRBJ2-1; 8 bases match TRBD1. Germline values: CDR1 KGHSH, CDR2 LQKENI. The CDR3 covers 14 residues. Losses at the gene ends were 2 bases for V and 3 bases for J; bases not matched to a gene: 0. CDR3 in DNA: TGTGCCAGCTCACCAGGGACAGGCTACAATGAGCAGTTCTTC. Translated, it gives CASSPGTGYNEQFF.

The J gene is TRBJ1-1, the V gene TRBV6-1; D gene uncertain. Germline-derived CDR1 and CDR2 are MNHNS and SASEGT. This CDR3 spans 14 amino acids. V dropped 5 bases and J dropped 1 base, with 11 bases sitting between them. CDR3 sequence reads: CASSPRGWNTEAFF. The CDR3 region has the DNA TGTGCCAGCAGTCCTCGAGGATGGAACACTGAAGCTTTCTTT.

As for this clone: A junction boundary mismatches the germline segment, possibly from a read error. The CDR3 here is CASREGQGSSEQYF. CDR3 DNA sequence: TGTGCCAGCCGTGAGGGACAGGGATCCTCCGAGCAGTACTTC. This chain uses TRBV6-5 with TRBJ2-7; TRBD1 agrees at 9 bases. This CDR3 comprises 14 residues. Germline CDR1 and CDR2: MNHEY and SVGAGI.